This T cell receptor (beta chain) was recovered during a study of T-cell memory formation after mild COVID-19. In the study overall: Each donor largely had its own TCR clusters.

A note on this clonotype: What it recognizes is unknown.

TCRdb recomputed calls from the 5' RACE reads with MiXCR, one row per CDR3 protein. The sample contains around 200,000 distinct CDR3 sequences, roughly 16% of which appear only once. Study-wide points: Still unconfirmed is whether the second-wave clones peaking on day 37 recognized SARS-CoV-2. Cross-reactive memory apparently joined, as some responding clones appeared in pre-infection memory.

The sequenced sample consisted of PBMCs or a T cell subset sorted from them (not recorded which). This receptor was identified in an adult woman who had mild COVID-19 (a few samples of this study predate the infection). Cell type and time point are not known.

CDR3 loop: CAISAGNFGSEQFF. The CDR3 DNA is TGTGCCATCTCAGCGGGAAACTTTGGGAGTGAGCAGTTCTTC. This chain uses TRBV7-2 with TRBJ2-1; 7 bases agree with TRBD2. CDR3 length: 14 amino acids. Germline V gene sequence: CDR1 SGHTA, CDR2 FQGNSA. V shed 10 bases, J shed 9 bases, and the junction held 15 bases outside the gene matches.